The source of this T cell receptor (beta chain) is a study of OX40 agonist ivuxolimab in advanced cancers. Study overall: Melanoma, hepatocellular carcinoma, head and neck or renal cell cancer occurred in dose-escalation patients.

Using immunoSEQ multiplex PCR, the repertoire was profiled, and TCRdb retains in-frame clones only, with some absent. The table records about 59,000 clones, around 87% of them present only once. The material was CD4+ or CD8+ T cells sorted from blood, obtained in a trial of the OX40 agonist ivuxolimab. The sequence was obtained from an adult with an advanced solid tumor such as melanoma, head and neck, liver or kidney cancer.

The CDR3 region is CASSDEDKTQETQYF. The DNA of the CDR3 is TGTGCCAGCAGTGACGAGGACAAGACCCAAGAGACCCAGTACTTC. This chain connects TRBV6-1 to TRBJ2-5; a possible D gene is TRBD1 (5 bases). Trimming left V 3 bases short and J 1 base short, with 12 bases between. Germline CDR1 MNHNS, CDR2 SASEGT. There are 15 residues in the CDR3.